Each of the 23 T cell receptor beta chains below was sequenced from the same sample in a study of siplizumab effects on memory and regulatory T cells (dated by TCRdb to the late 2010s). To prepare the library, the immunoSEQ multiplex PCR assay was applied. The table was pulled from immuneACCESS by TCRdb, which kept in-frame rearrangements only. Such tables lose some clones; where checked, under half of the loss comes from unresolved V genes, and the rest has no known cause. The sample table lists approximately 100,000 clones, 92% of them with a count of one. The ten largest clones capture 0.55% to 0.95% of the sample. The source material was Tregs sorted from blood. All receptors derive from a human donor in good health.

CDR3 nucleotides: TGTGCCAGCAGCTTAATTTACGGCTACGAGCAGTACTTC. It is translated as CASSLIYGYEQYF. The chain combines TRBV7-3 with TRBJ2-7, with D hard to call. This CDR3 contains 13 residues. The V end was cut by 1 base, the J end by 3 bases, with 7 bases between. Germline V CDR1 and CDR2: SGHTA, FQGTGA.

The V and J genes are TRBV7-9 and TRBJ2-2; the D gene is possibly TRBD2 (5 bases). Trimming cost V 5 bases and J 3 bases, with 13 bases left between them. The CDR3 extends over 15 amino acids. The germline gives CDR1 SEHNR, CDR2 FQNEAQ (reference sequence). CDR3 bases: TGTGCCAGCAGCCACCAGACTACTTACACCGGGGAGCTGTTTTTT. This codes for CASSHQTTYTGELFF.

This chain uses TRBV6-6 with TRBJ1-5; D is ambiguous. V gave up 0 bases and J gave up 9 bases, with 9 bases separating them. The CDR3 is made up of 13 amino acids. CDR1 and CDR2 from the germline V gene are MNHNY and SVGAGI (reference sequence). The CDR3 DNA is TGTGCCAGCAGTTACTCGACTTCGGGGCCCCAGCATTTT. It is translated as CASSYSTSGPQHF.

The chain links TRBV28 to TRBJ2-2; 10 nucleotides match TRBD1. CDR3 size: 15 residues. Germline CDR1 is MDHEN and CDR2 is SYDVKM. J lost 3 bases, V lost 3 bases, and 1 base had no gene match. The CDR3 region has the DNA TGTGCCAGCAGTTTGGGACAGGGGTACACCGGGGAGCTGTTTTTT. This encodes CASSLGQGYTGELFF.

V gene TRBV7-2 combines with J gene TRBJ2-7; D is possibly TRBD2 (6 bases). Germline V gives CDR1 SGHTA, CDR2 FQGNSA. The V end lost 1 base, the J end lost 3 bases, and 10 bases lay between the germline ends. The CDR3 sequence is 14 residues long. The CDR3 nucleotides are TGTGCCAGCAGCTTAGTCGCGACTAGCTACGAGCAGTACTTC. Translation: CASSLVATSYEQYF. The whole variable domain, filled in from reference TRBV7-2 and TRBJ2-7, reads GAGVSQSPSNKVTEKGKDVELRCDPISGHTALYWYRQSLGQGLEFLIYFQGNSAPDKSGLPSDRFSAERTGGSVSTLTIQRTQQEDSAVYLCASSLVATSYEQYFGPGTRLTVT.

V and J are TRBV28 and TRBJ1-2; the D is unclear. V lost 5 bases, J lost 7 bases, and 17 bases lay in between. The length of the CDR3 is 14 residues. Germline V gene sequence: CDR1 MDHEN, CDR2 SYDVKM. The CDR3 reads CASSPRWTVGGYTF. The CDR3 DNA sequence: TGTGCCAGCAGTCCACGATGGACTGTGGGTGGCTACACCTTC.

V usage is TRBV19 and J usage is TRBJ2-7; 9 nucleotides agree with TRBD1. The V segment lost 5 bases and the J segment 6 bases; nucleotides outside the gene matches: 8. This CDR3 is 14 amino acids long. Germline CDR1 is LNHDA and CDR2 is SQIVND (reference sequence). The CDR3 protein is CASSARDRALEQYF. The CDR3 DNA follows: TGTGCCAGTAGTGCCCGGGACAGGGCCCTCGAGCAGTACTTC.

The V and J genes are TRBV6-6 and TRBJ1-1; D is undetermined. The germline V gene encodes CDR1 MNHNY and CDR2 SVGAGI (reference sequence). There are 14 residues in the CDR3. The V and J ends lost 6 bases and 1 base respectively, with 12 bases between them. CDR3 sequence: CASSPQASNTEAFF. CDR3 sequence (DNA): TGTGCCAGCAGCCCCCAGGCGTCGAACACTGAAGCTTTCTTT.

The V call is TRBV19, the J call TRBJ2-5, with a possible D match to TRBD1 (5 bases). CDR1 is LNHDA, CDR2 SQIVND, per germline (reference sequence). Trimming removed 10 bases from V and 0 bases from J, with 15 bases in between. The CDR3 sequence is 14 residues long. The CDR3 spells CATQDGSYQETQYF. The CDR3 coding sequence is TGTGCCACACAGGACGGTAGCTACCAAGAGACCCAGTACTTC.

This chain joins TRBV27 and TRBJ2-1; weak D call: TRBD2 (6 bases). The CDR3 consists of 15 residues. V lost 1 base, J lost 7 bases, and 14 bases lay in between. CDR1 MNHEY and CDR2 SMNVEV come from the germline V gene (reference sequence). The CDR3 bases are TGTGCCAGCAGTTTATACGGGAGTCTAAGGAATGAGCAGTTCTTC. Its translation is CASSLYGSLRNEQFF.

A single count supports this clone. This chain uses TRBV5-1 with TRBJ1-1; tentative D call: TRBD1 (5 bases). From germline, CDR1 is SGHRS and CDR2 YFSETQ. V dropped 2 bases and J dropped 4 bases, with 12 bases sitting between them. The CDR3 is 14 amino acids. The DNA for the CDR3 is TGCGCCAGCAGCTTAGGGGAGTGGGCCACTGAAGCTTTCTTT. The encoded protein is CASSLGEWATEAFF. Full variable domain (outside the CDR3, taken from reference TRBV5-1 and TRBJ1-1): KAGVTQTPRYLIKTRGQQVTLSCSPISGHRSVSWYQQTPGQGLQFLFEYFSETQRNKGNFPGRFSGRQFSNSRSEMNVSTLELGDSALYLCASSLGEWATEAFFGQGTRLTVV.

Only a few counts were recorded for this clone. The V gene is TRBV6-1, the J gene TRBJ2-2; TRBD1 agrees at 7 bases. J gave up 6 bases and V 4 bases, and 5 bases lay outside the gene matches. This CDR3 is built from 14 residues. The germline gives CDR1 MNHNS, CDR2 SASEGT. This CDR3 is CASSGYRGSGELFF. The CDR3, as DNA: TGTGCCAGCAGTGGGTACAGGGGATCCGGGGAGCTGTTTTTT.

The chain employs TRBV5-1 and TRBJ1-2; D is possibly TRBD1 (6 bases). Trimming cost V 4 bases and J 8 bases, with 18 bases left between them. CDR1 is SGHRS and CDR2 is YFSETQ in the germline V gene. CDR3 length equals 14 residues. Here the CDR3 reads CASSQAPQGRGYTF. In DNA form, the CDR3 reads TGCGCCAGCAGCCAAGCACCACAGGGACGCGGCTACACCTTC. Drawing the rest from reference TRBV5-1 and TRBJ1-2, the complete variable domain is KAGVTQTPRYLIKTRGQQVTLSCSPISGHRSVSWYQQTPGQGLQFLFEYFSETQRNKGNFPGRFSGRQFSNSRSEMNVSTLELGDSALYLCASSQAPQGRGYTFGSGTRLTVV.

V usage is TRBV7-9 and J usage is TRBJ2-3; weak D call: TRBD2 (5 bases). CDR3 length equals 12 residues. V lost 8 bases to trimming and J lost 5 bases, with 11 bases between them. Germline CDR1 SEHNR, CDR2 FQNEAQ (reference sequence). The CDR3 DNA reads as TGTGCCAGCTCCCGAGGGTTAGATACGCAGTATTTT. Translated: CASSRGLDTQYF.

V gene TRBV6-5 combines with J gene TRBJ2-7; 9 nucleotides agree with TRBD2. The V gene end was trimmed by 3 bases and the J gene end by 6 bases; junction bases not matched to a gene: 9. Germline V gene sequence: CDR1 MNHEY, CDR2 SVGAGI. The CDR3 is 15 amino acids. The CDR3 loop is CASSYKAGGPFEQYF. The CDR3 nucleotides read TGTGCCAGCAGTTATAAGGCGGGAGGGCCGTTCGAGCAGTACTTC.

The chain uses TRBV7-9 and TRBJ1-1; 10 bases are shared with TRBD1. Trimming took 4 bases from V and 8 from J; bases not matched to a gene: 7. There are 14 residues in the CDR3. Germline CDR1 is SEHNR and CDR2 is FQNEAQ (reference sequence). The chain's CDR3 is CASSWGQGKTEAFF. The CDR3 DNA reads TGTGCCAGCAGCTGGGGACAGGGGAAGACAGAAGCTTTCTTT.

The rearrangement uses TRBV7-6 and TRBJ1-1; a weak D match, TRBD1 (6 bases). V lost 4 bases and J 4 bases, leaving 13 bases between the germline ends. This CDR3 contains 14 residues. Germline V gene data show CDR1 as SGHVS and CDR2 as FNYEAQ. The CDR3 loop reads CASSSGTFGTEAFF. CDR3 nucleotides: TGTGCCAGCAGCTCAGGGACATTTGGCACTGAAGCTTTCTTT. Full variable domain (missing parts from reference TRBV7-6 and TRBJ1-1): GAGVSQSPRYKVTKRGQDVALRCDPISGHVSLYWYRQALGQGPEFLTYFNYEAQQDKSGLPNDRFSAERPEGSISTLTIQRTEQRDSAMYRCASSSGTFGTEAFFGQGTRLTVV.

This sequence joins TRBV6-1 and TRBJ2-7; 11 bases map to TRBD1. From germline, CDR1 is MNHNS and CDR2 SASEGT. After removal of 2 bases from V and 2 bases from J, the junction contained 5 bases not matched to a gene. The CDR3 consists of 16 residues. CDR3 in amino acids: CASSEFPGQGAYEQYF. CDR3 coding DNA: TGTGCCAGCAGTGAATTCCCGGGACAGGGGGCCTACGAGCAGTACTTC.

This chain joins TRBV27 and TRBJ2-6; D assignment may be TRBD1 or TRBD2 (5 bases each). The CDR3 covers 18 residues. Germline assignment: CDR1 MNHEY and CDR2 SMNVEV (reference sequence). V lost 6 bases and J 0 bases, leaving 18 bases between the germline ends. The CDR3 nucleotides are TGTGCCAGCAGGAGGTGGGGGTCAACAAACTCTGGGGCCAACGTCCTGACTTTC. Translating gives CASRRWGSTNSGANVLTF. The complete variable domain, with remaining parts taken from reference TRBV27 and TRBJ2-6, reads EAQVTQNPRYLITVTGKKLTVTCSQNMNHEYMSWYRQDPGLGLRQIYYSMNVEVTDKGDVPEGYKVSRKEKRNFPLILESPSPNQTSLYFCASRRWGSTNSGANVLTFGAGSRLTVL.

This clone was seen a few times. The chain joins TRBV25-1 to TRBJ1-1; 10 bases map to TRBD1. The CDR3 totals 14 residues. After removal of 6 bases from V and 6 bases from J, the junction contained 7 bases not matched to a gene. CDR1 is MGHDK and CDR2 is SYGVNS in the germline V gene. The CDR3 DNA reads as TGTGCCAGCAGGACAGGGGGCGATCTCGCTGAAGCTTTCTTT. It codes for CASRTGGDLAEAFF.

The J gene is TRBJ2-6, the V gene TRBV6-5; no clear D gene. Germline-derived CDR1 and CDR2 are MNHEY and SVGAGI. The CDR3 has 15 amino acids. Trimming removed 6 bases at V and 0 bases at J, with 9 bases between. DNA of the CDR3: TGTGCCAGCAGCCTGGTGTTCTCTGGGGCCAACGTCCTGACTTTC. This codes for CASSLVFSGANVLTF.

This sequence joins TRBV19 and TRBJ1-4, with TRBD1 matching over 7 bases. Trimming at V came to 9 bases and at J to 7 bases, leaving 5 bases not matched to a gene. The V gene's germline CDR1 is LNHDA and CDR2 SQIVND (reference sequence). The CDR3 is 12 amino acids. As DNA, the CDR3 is TGTGCCAGCAACGACAGGGCTGAAAAACTGTTTTTT. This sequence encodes CASNDRAEKLFF.

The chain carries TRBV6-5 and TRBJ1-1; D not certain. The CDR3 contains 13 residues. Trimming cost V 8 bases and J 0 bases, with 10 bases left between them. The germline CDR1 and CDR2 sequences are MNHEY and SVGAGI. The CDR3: CASLRSMNTEAFF. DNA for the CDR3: TGTGCCAGCCTTCGGTCCATGAACACTGAAGCTTTCTTT.